The rows below give T cell receptor beta chains drawn from one sample of a study of blood T cell repertoires in COVID-19. TCRdb's copy holds only in-frame clones and misses some; the assay was immunoSEQ multiplex PCR. The top ten clones hold approximately 5.3% of a sample with 50,000 or so clones, roughly 76% of them seen once. Specimen: peripheral blood. These receptors all stem from a woman aged 55-70 years with acute or convalescent COVID-19. Both conserved end residues are part of each CDR3. The order of the fields is J gene, V gene, clone size, D gene, CDR3 DNA, CDR3 protein. A D gene is named only where the DNA matches it firmly. Size values are once, few and many counts, or a class for expanded clones, and some rows have none.

TRBJ1-2 TRBV6-6 NA NA TGTGCCAGCAATAACCAGGGTTTTCGGTATGGCTACACCTTC CASNNQGFRYGYTF
TRBJ1-3 TRBV5-6 NA NA TGTGCCAGCAGCTTCGGGAGCTCTGGAAACACCATATATTTT CASSFGSSGNTIYF
TRBJ1-1 TRBV29-1 few TRBD1 TGCAGCGTGGGACAGCTGAACACTGAAGCTTTCTTT CSVGQLNTEAFF
TRBJ2-1 TRBV24-1 NA TRBD2 TGTGCCACCAGCTTAAGCGGGGCCGTTGACAATGAGCAGTTCTTC CATSLSGAVDNEQFF
TRBJ2-3 TRBV6-2/TRBV6-3 few NA TGTGCCAGCAGTTACTCCGGGGGCACAGATACGCAGTATTTT CASSYSGGTDTQYF
TRBJ2-1 TRBV15 NA TRBD1 TGTGCCACCAGCTCAAGGACAGGTTCGTACAATGAGCAGTTCTTC CATSSRTGSYNEQFF
TRBJ2-5 TRBV5-4 NA TRBD2 TGTGCCAGCAGCTTTGGGACTAGCCCCTCACAAGAGACCCAGTACTTC CASSFGTSPSQETQYF
TRBJ1-1 TRBV28 NA TRBD1 TGTGCCAGCAGTTTTGGAGGGACAGGCGCCCATGAAGCTTTCTTT CASSFGGTGAHEAFF
TRBJ2-3 TRBV5-1 few NA TGCGCCAGCAGCGCCGGAGGGCCAGATACGCAGTATTTT CASSAGGPDTQYF
TRBJ1-3 TRBV14 once NA TGTGCCAGCAGCCTGGACAGATTGAACACCATATATTTT CASSLDRLNTIYF
TRBJ1-5 TRBV7-2 few TRBD1 TGTGCCAGCAGCTTAGGGGACAGGGGAAATCAGCCCCAGCATTTT CASSLGDRGNQPQHF
TRBJ2-3 TRBV4-1 NA NA TGCGCCAGCAGCCACCATCTACCGGCGGCCCCACGGAATACGCAGTATTTT CASSHHLPAAPRNTQYF
TRBJ1-1 TRBV6-5 few NA TGTGCCAGCACCCCCAAGGGGAGGGACACTGAAGCTTTCTTT CASTPKGRDTEAFF
TRBJ2-7 TRBV28 NA TRBD1 TGTGCCAGCAGTCCCGCGGGGACAGGGGCCTTCGAGCAGTACTTC CASSPAGTGAFEQYF
TRBJ2-2 TRBV2 NA NA TGTGCCAGCTCGGCGGTAAACACCGGGGAGCTGTTTTTT CASSAVNTGELFF
TRBJ1-2 TRBV27 NA TRBD1 TGTGCCAGCAGTCCCCGACAGGGAGTAGACTATGGCTACACCTTC CASSPRQGVDYGYTF
TRBJ1-1 TRBV5-6 NA NA TGTGCCAGCAGCGAGGGGGTGGTGACTGAAGCTTTCTTT CASSEGVVTEAFF
TRBJ1-4 TRBV19 NA NA TGTGCCAGTAGTATAACCAGAGACTACGAAAAACTGTTTTTT CASSITRDYEKLFF
TRBJ2-5 TRBV3-1/TRBV3-2 NA NA TGTGCCAGCAGCCCTACCCAAGAGACCCAGTACTTC CASSPTQETQYF
TRBJ2-7 TRBV11-2 once TRBD1 TGTGCCAGCAGCCGCGGACAGGGGAGGTACGAGCAGTACTTC CASSRGQGRYEQYF
TRBJ1-1 TRBV7-2 NA NA TGTGCCAGCAGCTTAGGAGGTCTCGGAGGCACTGAAGCTTTCTTT CASSLGGLGGTEAFF
TRBJ1-6 TRBV19 NA NA TGTGCCAGTAGTATGGGGGGTTATAATTCACCCCTCCACTTT CASSMGGYNSPLHF